This T cell receptor (beta chain) was recorded in a study of blood T cell repertoires in COVID-19. About the research overall: Samples of COVID-19 (acute and convalescent) were obtained from the United States, Italy and Spain. Sources were T cells, B-cell-depleted T cells, or PBMCs; the material itself was cDNA or gDNA.

In the authors' methods: Estimation of nucleated cell counts relied on the amplification of reference gene primers. Libraries were prepared by immunoSEQ multiplex PCR; TCRdb keeps only in-frame clonotypes and omits some of them. V and J calls and clone size are given by that table; D and trimming were obtained from the DNA. The data contain about 220,000 clones, around 83% of them singletons. The germline gives CDR1 LGHNT, CDR2 FRNRAP. This CDR3 is 14 amino acids long. V gave up 4 bases and J gave up 7 bases; unmatched junction bases: 5. The TCR sequence derives from a man over 45 with active or convalescent COVID-19. The V and J genes are TRBV12-5 and TRBJ2-2, with TRBD1 identical over 8 bases. Sequenced material: peripheral blood. The CDR3 here is CASGSDRAGGELFF. CDR3 DNA sequence: TGTGCTAGTGGTTCGGACAGGGCTGGCGGGGAGCTGTTTTTT.